This TCR beta chain was retrieved from a study of OX40 agonist ivuxolimab in advanced cancers. The table came from immunoSEQ multiplex PCR; TCRdb's copy has only in-frame clones and leaves some out. The sample has over 15,000 clones, roughly 90% seen once. V lost 0 bases and J 6 bases, leaving 3 bases between the germline ends. Germline CDR1 is GTSNPN and CDR2 is SVGIG (reference sequence). This CDR3 comprises 12 residues. The sample in question was CD4+ or CD8+ T cells sorted from blood, obtained in a trial of the OX40 agonist ivuxolimab. V gene TRBV30 combines with J gene TRBJ1-6, with unresolved D. This sequence was found in an adult with an advanced solid tumor such as melanoma, head and neck, liver or kidney cancer. In DNA form, the CDR3 reads TGTGCCTGGAGTGTAAGTAATTCACCCCTCCACTTT. Translating it yields CAWSVSNSPLHF.